What follows are 10 T cell receptor beta chains derived from one specimen sequenced in a study of T cells in Graves' hyperthyroidism and ophthalmopathy. Amplification targeted TCR beta CDR3 regions from RNA transcripts. The HTBI set primed first-round TCR CDR3 RT-PCR. Each CDR3 protein gets one entry after TCRdb re-called the multiplex PCR reads with MiXCR. The table has under 350,000 distinct CDR3 sequences, 20% to 25% seen once. Sequenced sample: blood. These receptor sequences come from a woman aged 50 to 60 with Graves' hyperthyroidism.

This clonotype was counted at least ten times. The genes are TRBV6-5 and TRBJ2-7, with D hard to call. CDR3 length equals 15 residues. V shed 2 bases and J shed 0 bases, with 11 bases lying between them. Germline V CDR1 and CDR2: MNHEY, SVGAGI. DNA for the CDR3: TGTGCCAGCAGTTACGCAGCCCCTTCCTCCTACGAGCAGTACTTC. Translating gives CASSYAAPSSYEQYF.

The chain combines TRBV2 with TRBJ2-2; 10 nucleotides line up with TRBD1. V trimming: 7 bases; J trimming: 2 bases; junction bases outside the gene matches: 7. The CDR3 spans 16 residues. In germline, CDR1 is SNHLY, CDR2 FYNNEI. The CDR3 spells CASTTGTGENTGELFF. The CDR3 region has the DNA TGTGCCAGCACCACCGGGACAGGGGAAAACACCGGGGAGCTGTTTTTT. Based on the CDR3 plus reference TRBV2 and TRBJ2-2, the full variable domain is EPEVTQTPSHQVTQMGQEVILRCVPISNHLYFYWYRQILGQKVEFLVSFYNNEISEKSEIFDDQFSVERPDGSNFTLKIRSTKLEDSAMYFCASTTGTGENTGELFFGEGSRLTVL.

Many counts were recorded for this clonotype. V is TRBV7-9 and J is TRBJ2-2; D gene ambiguous. CDR1 is SEHNR, CDR2 FQNEAQ, per germline (reference sequence). Trimming removed 3 bases at V and 3 bases at J, with 8 bases between. The CDR3 runs to 14 residues. The CDR3 nucleotides are TGTGCCAGCAGCTTGGAACTTGACACCGGGGAGCTGTTTTTT. Amino acids: CASSLELDTGELFF.

This clonotype was seen a few times. The J gene is TRBJ1-5, the V gene TRBV6-1, with D perhaps TRBD1 (5 bases). Per germline, CDR1 MNHNS and CDR2 SASEGT. The ends were cut back, 6 bases at V and 4 bases at J, with 16 bases in the middle. The CDR3 runs 15 residues. The chain's CDR3 is CASRGTGLNNQPQHF. In nucleotides, the CDR3 is TGTGCCAGCAGAGGGACGGGACTTAATAATCAGCCCCAGCATTTT.

This clonotype was picked up many times. J is TRBJ2-2 and V is TRBV6-1, with D unresolved. This CDR3 has 14 residues. Trimming took 1 base from V and 5 from J, leaving 8 bases between them. From germline, CDR1 is MNHNS and CDR2 SASEGT. DNA of the CDR3: TGTGCCAGCAGTGAAGTTCGTGGAACCGGGGAGCTGTTTTTT. Translated, it gives CASSEVRGTGELFF.

The gene calls are TRBV11-2 and TRBJ2-3; 11 nucleotides line up with TRBD2. Germline CDR1 and CDR2: SGHAT and FQNNGV. The CDR3 sequence is 18 residues long. Trimming cost V 3 bases and J 0 bases; bases outside gene matches: 8. The chain's CDR3 is CASSLAGLAGGSTDTQYF. DNA for the CDR3: TGTGCCAGCAGCTTGGCCGGACTAGCGGGTGGGAGCACAGATACGCAGTATTTT.

This clonotype showed up just a few times. The V gene is TRBV20-1, the J gene TRBJ2-5, with unresolved D. V was clipped by 3 bases and J by 5 bases, with 13 bases between them. The CDR3 length is 13 residues. The germline gives CDR1 DFQATT, CDR2 SNEGSKA (reference sequence). Written as DNA, the CDR3 is TGCAGTGCTAGCCCGTTGGTGGGGGAGACCCAGTACTTC. It is translated as CSASPLVGETQYF.

The rearrangement uses TRBV6-6 and TRBJ2-2; the D gene is possibly TRBD1 (5 bases). The germline V gene encodes CDR1 MNHNY and CDR2 SVGAGI (reference sequence). CDR3 size: 14 residues. V was pared by 1 base and J by 3 bases, with 6 bases between. The CDR3 DNA reads as TGTGCCAGCAGTTACTTCAGGGACACCGGGGAGCTGTTTTTT. It translates to CASSYFRDTGELFF.

This clonotype occurred many times. The CDR3 DNA is TGCGCCAGCAGCTTAACGGGACAGTCGAGGCCCTACGAGCAGTACTTC. Residues: CASSLTGQSRPYEQYF. The chain combines TRBV5-1 with TRBJ2-7, with 7 bases lining up with TRBD1. The CDR3 length is 16 residues. After removal of 2 bases from V and 2 bases from J, the junction contained 10 bases not matched to a gene. Germline-derived CDR1 and CDR2 are SGHRS and YFSETQ.

There are a few counts of this clonotype. The J gene is TRBJ2-7, the V gene TRBV6-5; TRBD1 or TRBD2 may be the D gene (6 bases each). This CDR3 contains 15 residues. V lost 1 base and J 3 bases, leaving 13 bases between the germline ends. Per the germline V gene, CDR1 is MNHEY and CDR2 is SVGAGI. CDR3 in amino acids: CASSYYRGGIYEQYF. The DNA of the CDR3 is TGTGCCAGCAGTTACTACAGAGGGGGGATCTACGAGCAGTACTTC.